This is a list of T cell receptor beta chains from one sample in a study of regulatory T cells in long-lasting Graves disease. One entry per CDR3 protein results from TCRdb running MiXCR on the multiplex PCR reads. The table has roughly 400,000 distinct CDR3 sequences, roughly 15% seen once. The sample was also reused in another study, on T cells in Graves' hyperthyroidism and ophthalmopathy.

The sequences come from peripheral blood mononuclear cells (PBMCs), collected at new diagnosis, from a patient treated with antithyroid drugs. Source of these receptors: a woman between 18 and 29 years old with Graves disease. Both conserved end residues are part of each CDR3. D genes are given only for firm matches. The size entry is marked missing in some rows and otherwise reads once, few, many or a size class.

.,TRBV7-9,TRBD1,TRBJ1-1,CASSLGGRGRLTYTEAFF,TGTGCCAGCAGCCTCGGGGGCAGGGGGCGACTCACCTACACTGAAGCTTTCTTT
many,TRBV30,.,TRBJ1-5,CAWSGGDHSNQPQHF,TGTGCCTGGAGTGGGGGTGATCATAGCAATCAGCCCCAGCATTTT
few,TRBV7-2,.,TRBJ1-3,CASSLEVGDGRQLNF,TGTGCCAGCAGCTTAGAGGTTGGGGACGGGAGACAGTTAAATTTT
many,TRBV12-3/TRBV12-4,.,TRBJ2-3,CASSLLQYTDTQYF,TGTGCCAGCAGTTTGTTACAGTACACAGATACGCAGTATTTT
.,TRBV27,TRBD1,TRBJ2-2,CASSFWDRDTGELFF,TGTGCCAGCAGTTTCTGGGACAGGGACACCGGGGAGCTGTTTTTT
many,TRBV29-1,.,TRBJ1-5,CSVEGQDGQPQHF,TGCAGCGTTGAAGGGCAGGATGGTCAGCCCCAGCATTTT
many,TRBV28,.,TRBJ1-1,CASTPRAGAMNTEAFF,TGTGCCAGCACTCCCAGGGCAGGGGCCATGAACACTGAAGCTTTCTTT
.,TRBV6-5,.,TRBJ2-2,CASSLGLLDDAGELFF,TGTGCCAGCAGTTTAGGTCTCCTCGATGATGCCGGGGAGCTGTTTTTT
many,TRBV27,TRBD2,TRBJ2-1,CARTSSGSPNEQFF,TGTGCCAGGACCTCCAGCGGGAGCCCTAATGAGCAGTTCTTC
few,TRBV12-3/TRBV12-4,TRBD1,TRBJ1-6,CASSLTQGGGSPLHF,TGTGCCAGCAGTTTAACACAGGGGGGTGGTTCACCCCTCCACTTT
.,TRBV28,TRBD1,TRBJ2-5,CASSWDRGWETQYF,TGTGCCAGCAGCTGGGACAGGGGGTGGGAGACCCAGTACTTC
many,TRBV7-2,.,TRBJ2-1,CASSLVLTNGHEQFF,TGTGCCAGCAGCTTAGTGTTGACCAACGGGCATGAGCAGTTCTTC
many,TRBV29-1,TRBD2,TRBJ2-1,CSVVGLAGKNEQFF,TGCAGCGTGGTAGGGCTAGCGGGAAAGAATGAGCAGTTCTTC
many,TRBV12-3/TRBV12-4,.,TRBJ1-5,CASSLNRDTQPQHF,TGTGCCAGCAGTTTAAACCGGGACACACAGCCCCAGCATTTT
many,TRBV18,.,TRBJ1-1,CASSPDYGTEAFF,TGTGCCAGCTCACCGGACTACGGCACTGAAGCTTTCTTT
many,TRBV20-1,.,TRBJ2-1,CSASGFRGGLTYNEQFF,TGCAGTGCTAGCGGGTTTCGCGGCGGACTCACCTACAATGAGCAGTTCTTC
.,TRBV7-9,.,TRBJ1-5,CASSSDWGLQPQHF,TGTGCCAGCAGCTCGGACTGGGGGCTTCAGCCCCAGCATTTT
many,TRBV28,.,TRBJ1-2,CASSLGLNYGYTF,TGTGCCAGCAGTTTGGGTCTCAACTATGGCTACACCTTC
many,TRBV27,TRBD2,TRBJ2-1,CASSDGTSGSNEQFF,TGTGCCAGCAGTGACGGGACTAGCGGGAGTAATGAGCAGTTCTTC
few,TRBV10-1,.,TRBJ2-7,CASSESGLDEQYF,TGCGCCAGCAGTGAGTCGGGACTTGACGAGCAGTACTTC
many,TRBV10-3,.,TRBJ1-2,CAISRDTNYGYTF,TGTGCCATCAGTCGGGATACTAACTATGGCTACACCTTC
.,TRBV6-2/TRBV6-3,.,TRBJ1-2,CASSQGGLGYTF,TGTGCCAGCAGCCAAGGGGGTCTAGGCTACACCTTC
.,TRBV19,.,TRBJ2-3,CASSIGRRDTQYF,TGTGCCAGTAGTATTGGGCGGCGAGATACGCAGTATTTT
many,TRBV7-2,.,TRBJ1-4,CASSLVGFSNEKLFF,TGTGCCAGCAGCTTAGTTGGGTTCTCTAATGAAAAACTGTTTTTT
.,TRBV27,.,TRBJ2-5,CASSSISYNEQYF,TGTGCCAGCAGTTCTATCTCCTACAATGAGCAGTACTTC
few,TRBV6-2/TRBV6-3,TRBD1,TRBJ2-2,CASSYPTGVGGELFF,TGTGCCAGCAGTTACCCTACAGGGGTTGGCGGGGAGCTGTTTTTT
.,TRBV9,.,TRBJ1-3,CASSVHLPGTGSGNTIYF,TGTGCCAGCAGCGTACATCTCCCGGGCACAGGCTCTGGAAACACCATATATTTT
few,TRBV7-9,.,TRBJ2-2,CASSLWTAGTTLRFTGELFF,TGTGCCAGCAGCTTATGGACGGCGGGAACTACATTGCGCTTTACCGGGGAGCTGTTTTTT
many,TRBV6-5,TRBD1,TRBJ2-5,CASSYSTQGAEETQYF,TGTGCCAGCAGTTACTCGACACAGGGGGCGGAAGAGACCCAGTACTTC
few,TRBV19,.,TRBJ1-2,CASSISDPRGGYTF,TGTGCCAGTAGTATAAGCGACCCAAGAGGTGGCTACACCTTC
many,TRBV18,.,TRBJ2-7,CASSQPDSTPGEQYF,TGTGCCAGCTCACAACCCGACAGTACCCCCGGCGAGCAGTACTTC
.,TRBV4-1,.,TRBJ2-1,CASSRGGLIGQFF,TGCGCCAGCAGCCGAGGGGGGCTTATTGGGCAGTTCTTC
many,TRBV11-2,.,TRBJ1-1,CASSFQRLENTEAFF,TGTGCCAGCAGCTTCCAGAGGCTTGAGAACACTGAAGCTTTCTTT
.,TRBV6-1,.,TRBJ2-7,CASRPSRGPVTTRGYEQYF,TGTGCCAGCAGGCCATCCAGGGGCCCGGTTACCACTCGGGGCTACGAGCAGTACTTC
.,TRBV7-2,.,TRBJ2-5,CASSLLDRQETQYF,TGTGCCAGCAGCTTGCTGGACAGACAAGAGACCCAGTACTTC
many,TRBV28,TRBD1,TRBJ2-3,CASSVPGQGTDTQYF,TGTGCCAGCAGCGTACCGGGACAGGGGACAGATACGCAGTATTTT
few,TRBV4-2,.,TRBJ2-2,CASSQDGLVGELFF,TGTGCCAGCAGCCAAGATGGCTTGGTCGGGGAGCTGTTTTTT
many,TRBV12-3/TRBV12-4,TRBD1,TRBJ1-5,CASSLRPFLQGAQNQPQHF,TGTGCCAGCAGTTTACGGCCCTTTCTTCAGGGGGCACAAAATCAGCCCCAGCATTTT
.,TRBV11-2,.,TRBJ2-3,CGMRAADWTDTQYF,TGTGGGATGAGAGCGGCCGATTGGACAGATACGCAGTATTTT
.,TRBV9,.,TRBJ2-5,CASSVTRQGGGTQYF,TGTGCCAGCAGCGTAACCCGACAGGGAGGAGGGACCCAGTACTTC
.,TRBV7-3,.,TRBJ2-3,CASSLGARPDTQYF,TGTGCCAGCAGCTTAGGGGCTCGTCCAGATACGCAGTATTTT
few,TRBV29-1,TRBD1,TRBJ2-7,CSVEVRGYEQYF,TGCAGCGTTGAAGTCAGGGGGTACGAGCAGTACTTC
few,TRBV27,.,TRBJ2-7,CASSLYGAHEQYF,TGTGCCAGCAGTTTATACGGGGCCCACGAGCAGTACTTC
.,TRBV7-9,.,TRBJ2-5,CASSFSRGLQETQYF,TGTGCCAGCAGCTTCTCCCGTGGGCTCCAAGAGACCCAGTACTTC
many,TRBV7-2,TRBD1,TRBJ2-5,CASSSPGQEETQYF,TGTGCCAGCAGCAGCCCCGGACAGGAAGAGACCCAGTACTTC